The next 21 T cell receptor beta chains were all read from a single sample in a study of blood T cell repertoires in COVID-19 (dated by TCRdb to the early 2020s). The method was the immunoSEQ multiplex PCR assay. As stored in TCRdb, this immuneACCESS dataset retains in-frame rearrangements with V and J assigned. A fraction of the clones does not appear; measured against another copy, unresolved V genes explain less than half of the discrepancy, and the remainder lacks a known reason. Counted in this sample were approximately 170,000 clones; approximately 95% of them appeared once. Jointly, the top ten make up around 2% of the sample. Specimen: peripheral blood. These TCRs come from a woman aged 60-70 years with COVID-19, enrolled during active disease.

The rearrangement links TRBV27 to TRBJ1-6; the D gene is possibly TRBD1 (6 bases). The CDR3 contains 16 residues. Per the germline V gene, CDR1 is MNHEY and CDR2 is SMNVEV (reference sequence). V was clipped by 5 bases and J by 1 base, with 12 bases between them. The CDR3, as DNA: TGTGCCAGCAGTCCGACAGGAATTTCCTATAATTCACCCCTCCACTTT. Amino acids: CASSPTGISYNSPLHF.

This chain connects TRBV9 to TRBJ2-1, with 7 bases matching TRBD1. The V gene end was trimmed by 1 base and the J gene end by 7 bases; junction bases not matched to a gene: 11. Germline V gene lookup returns CDR1 SGDLS and CDR2 YYNGEE. The CDR3 is 16 amino acids. CDR3 DNA: TGTGCCAGCAGCGTACAAGACAGGGTAACAGGTAATGAGCAGTTCTTC. Encoded protein: CASSVQDRVTGNEQFF.

The sample holds one count of this clone. The V call is TRBV5-4, the J call TRBJ1-1; possible D gene TRBD1, 6 bases. There are 14 residues in the CDR3. Germline-derived CDR1 and CDR2 are SGHNT and YYREEE (reference sequence). Trimming removed 4 bases from V and 2 bases from J, with 12 bases in between. The CDR3 nucleotides are TGTGCCAGCAGCGACGGACAGAGAAACACTGAAGCTTTCTTT. This codes for CASSDGQRNTEAFF.

The chain has TRBV30 and TRBJ2-3; the D gene is possibly TRBD1 (5 bases). This CDR3 has 12 residues. Trimming took off 3 bases at V and 4 bases at J, with 8 bases between the two ends. Per germline, CDR1 GTSNPN and CDR2 SVGIG (reference sequence). The CDR3 region has the DNA TGTGCCTGGAGAAGGGGCGCAGATACGCAGTATTTT. Translating it yields CAWRRGADTQYF.

This rearrangement joins TRBV6-5 to TRBJ1-5, with 7 positions matching TRBD1. V shed 6 bases, J shed 5 bases, and the junction held 10 bases outside the gene matches. The CDR3 has 15 amino acids. Germline V gene lookup returns CDR1 MNHEY and CDR2 SVGAGI. The CDR3 is CASRPRPGGDQPQHF. The CDR3 nucleotides are TGTGCCAGCAGACCGCGTCCAGGGGGAGATCAGCCCCAGCATTTT.

V is TRBV21-1 and J is TRBJ1-2; the table gives TRBD1 as D, unverified against the DNA. TRBV21-1 is termed a pseudogene. The CDR3 spans 15 residues. DNA for the CDR3: TGTGCCAGCAGCAGACCTTGGACAGGACTAAGTGGCTACACCTTC. Protein sequence: CASSRPWTGLSGYTF.

This clone was observed a handful of times. The rearrangement uses TRBV5-8 and TRBJ1-1, with D maybe TRBD1 (5 bases). The CDR3 contains 14 residues. Trimming took 0 bases from V and 2 from J, leaving 8 bases between them. Germline CDR1 reads SGHTS; CDR2 reads YDEGEE. The CDR3 DNA follows: TGTGCCAGCAGCTTGGGACAGACCAACACTGAAGCTTTCTTT. Residues: CASSLGQTNTEAFF.

This chain uses TRBV9 with TRBJ2-7; possibly TRBD2 for D (5 bases). The V gene lost 4 bases and the J gene lost 6 bases, with 23 bases spanning the gap. The CDR3 is made up of 16 amino acids. CDR1 and CDR2 from the germline V gene are SGDLS and YYNGEE. DNA for the CDR3: TGTGCCAGCAGCACTCGACAAGTCCCGGGAAGAGGCGAGCAGTACTTC. This gives the protein CASSTRQVPGRGEQYF.

In its sample, this clone was seen once. V is TRBV5-1 and J is TRBJ1-4, with TRBD1 identical over 9 bases. This CDR3 is built from 17 residues. Germline V gene sequence: CDR1 SGHRS, CDR2 YFSETQ. The trim removed 3 bases at V and 8 bases at J, leaving 14 bases unmatched. The CDR3 reads CASSSRDPGQGGEKLFF. The CDR3, as DNA: TGCGCCAGCAGCTCCCGAGACCCGGGACAGGGTGGCGAAAAACTGTTTTTT. Combining the CDR3 with reference TRBV5-1 and TRBJ1-4 gives the whole variable domain KAGVTQTPRYLIKTRGQQVTLSCSPISGHRSVSWYQQTPGQGLQFLFEYFSETQRNKGNFPGRFSGRQFSNSRSEMNVSTLELGDSALYLCASSSRDPGQGGEKLFFGSGTQLSVL.

The chain recombines TRBV7-9 with TRBJ2-1; possible D gene TRBD2, 6 bases. The CDR3 is made up of 18 amino acids. V gave up 0 bases and J gave up 0 bases, with 15 bases separating them. CDR1 and CDR2 from the germline V gene are SEHNR and FQNEAQ (reference sequence). The CDR3 DNA reads as TGTGCCAGCAGCTTAGCGTTTCAACAGACTAGCTCCTACAATGAGCAGTTCTTC. This gives the protein CASSLAFQQTSSYNEQFF.

V gene TRBV3-1 (or the pseudogene TRBV3-2) combines with J gene TRBJ2-1; 12 nucleotides agree with TRBD1. Germline V gene lookup returns CDR1 LGHDT and CDR2 YNNKEL (reference sequence). The trim removed 1 base at V and 9 bases at J, leaving 7 bases unmatched. The CDR3 has 16 amino acids. The CDR3 region is CASSQVAGQGAFEQFF. The DNA for the CDR3 is TGTGCCAGCAGCCAAGTAGCGGGACAGGGGGCTTTTGAGCAGTTCTTC.

This clone is a singleton in its sample. The J gene is TRBJ2-3, the V gene TRBV9; D might be TRBD1 (6 bases). V lost 2 bases and J lost 2, with 15 bases in between. The CDR3 sequence is 16 residues long. Germline V gene data show CDR1 as SGDLS and CDR2 as YYNGEE. CDR3: CASSVLGGRYTDTQYF. CDR3 coding DNA: TGTGCCAGCAGCGTCCTTGGGGGCCGTTACACAGATACGCAGTATTTT. Full variable domain (outside the CDR3, taken from reference TRBV9 and TRBJ2-3): DSGVTQTPKHLITATGQRVTLRCSPRSGDLSVYWYQQSLDQGLQFLIQYYNGEERAKGNILERFSAQQFPDLHSELNLSSLELGDSALYFCASSVLGGRYTDTQYFGPGTRLTVL.

This clone was seen more than once but under ten times. The V gene is TRBV7-9, the J gene TRBJ1-1; perhaps TRBD1 as D (6 bases). This CDR3 has 15 amino acids. Per germline, CDR1 SEHNR and CDR2 FQNEAQ (reference sequence). V dropped 5 bases and J dropped 8 bases, with 21 bases sitting between them. CDR3 protein: CASSPSYTGNSEAFF. DNA for the CDR3: TGTGCCAGCAGCCCGTCTTATACAGGGAATTCAGAAGCTTTCTTT.

The rearrangement uses TRBV15 and TRBJ2-3; the match to TRBD1 covers 7 bases. Trimming cost V 6 bases and J 1 base; bases outside gene matches: 10. Germline loops: CDR1 LNHNV, CDR2 YYDKDF (reference sequence). CDR3 length: 16 residues. CDR3: CATRGTGTVGTDTQYF. The CDR3 DNA reads TGTGCCACCAGGGGAACCGGGACAGTTGGCACAGATACGCAGTATTTT.

The V and J genes are TRBV9 and TRBJ2-2, with 7 bases matching TRBD1. This CDR3 region has 15 residues. The V and J ends lost 3 bases and 7 bases, in that order; junction bases with no gene match: 9. From germline, CDR1 is SGDLS and CDR2 YYNGEE. The CDR3 region is CASSARQGSNGELFF. The CDR3 DNA reads TGTGCCAGCAGCGCACGACAGGGTTCGAACGGGGAGCTGTTTTTT.

The rearrangement uses TRBV30 and TRBJ2-1, with TRBD2 as a possible D gene (5 bases). Trimming shortened V by 4 bases and J by 7 bases, and 8 bases separated the two germline ends. The CDR3 covers 11 residues. Germline CDR1 GTSNPN, CDR2 SVGIG (reference sequence). In nucleotides, the CDR3 is TGTGCCTGGAACCAGCGGAATGAGCAGTTCTTC. Translated: CAWNQRNEQFF.

The chain recombines TRBV19 with TRBJ1-1; D possibly corresponds to TRBD1 (6 bases). The CDR3 totals 14 residues. V lost 6 bases, J lost 0 bases, and 11 bases lay in between. Germline loops: CDR1 LNHDA, CDR2 SQIVND (reference sequence). The CDR3 coding sequence is TGTGCCAGTAGGACCGGACAGATGAACACTGAAGCTTTCTTT. This gives the protein CASRTGQMNTEAFF.

J is TRBJ1-5 and V is TRBV6-4; 7 bases align to TRBD1. The CDR3 has 15 amino acids. Germline values: CDR1 MRHNA, CDR2 SNTAGT. Trimming cost V 7 bases and J 6 bases; bases outside gene matches: 12. Here the CDR3 reads CASNFEKGAGQPQHF. The CDR3 DNA is TGTGCCAGCAATTTTGAAAAGGGGGCGGGTCAGCCCCAGCATTTT.

The V call is TRBV9, the J call TRBJ2-7; D unclear. There are 14 residues in the CDR3. Germline values: CDR1 SGDLS, CDR2 YYNGEE. V was pared by 0 bases and J by 2 bases, with 9 bases between. DNA for the CDR3: TGTGCCAGCAGCGTAGGCGGAGACGCCTACGAGCAGTACTTC. Amino acid sequence: CASSVGGDAYEQYF. Variable domain in full (rest from reference TRBV9 and TRBJ2-7): DSGVTQTPKHLITATGQRVTLRCSPRSGDLSVYWYQQSLDQGLQFLIQYYNGEERAKGNILERFSAQQFPDLHSELNLSSLELGDSALYFCASSVGGDAYEQYFGPGTRLTVT.

The chain joins TRBV7-9 to TRBJ1-5, with 10 bases matching TRBD1. The CDR3 has 15 amino acids. The germline gives CDR1 SEHNR, CDR2 FQNEAQ (reference sequence). The V segment lost 1 base and the J segment 9 bases; nucleotides outside the gene matches: 6. For the CDR3, the DNA is TGTGCCAGCAGCTTAGATGGACAGGGGGGATCGCCCCAGCATTTT. Residues: CASSLDGQGGSPQHF.

This chain joins TRBV6-4 and TRBJ1-6; 7 bases agree with TRBD1. CDR3 length: 13 amino acids. Germline lookup yields CDR1 MRHNA and CDR2 SNTAGT. V trimming: 0 bases; J trimming: 15 bases; junction bases outside the gene matches: 5. The CDR3 nucleotides are TGTGCCAGCAGTGACTCGTTAGGGGGCCTCCTCCACTTT. Its protein product is CASSDSLGGLLHF.